The 10 T cell receptor beta chains below come from one sample, sequenced in a study of TIL therapy for anti-PD-1-resistant metastatic lung cancer. Stated time point: pre-treatment sample, taken before nivolumab and TIL therapy. This was the immunoSEQ v3 assay. Measured with immunoSEQ multiplex PCR; TCRdb has only the in-frame clones, and not every one. In the table there are some 20,000 clones, 75% to 80% of which are singletons. The source material was blood, sampled at baseline. The origin of the receptors is a person aged 25 to 80 with non-small cell lung cancer.

This chain links TRBV7-6 with TRBJ2-5, with 13 bases matching TRBD2. V was pared by 2 bases and J by 0 bases, with 9 bases of the junction left unmatched. Germline CDR1 and CDR2: SGHVS and FNYEAQ. CDR3 length: 19 amino acids. In nucleotides, the CDR3 is TGTGCCAGCAGCTTAACGACTAGCGGGGGGCGCTGGTACCAAGAGACCCAGTACTTC. Its translation: CASSLTTSGGRWYQETQYF.

The CDR3 nucleotides are TGTGCCAGCAGCTTAGCTTCCGGGGGGCTTAACTATGGCTACACCTTC. Translated, it gives CASSLASGGLNYGYTF. The rearrangement uses TRBV7-2 and TRBJ1-2, with a possible D match to TRBD1 (6 bases). V was cut by 0 bases and J by 1 base, with 12 bases left in between. The CDR3 loop spans 16 amino acids. Germline CDR1 is SGHTA and CDR2 is FQGNSA. Using reference TRBV7-2 and TRBJ1-2 for the parts outside the CDR3, the full variable domain is GAGVSQSPSNKVTEKGKDVELRCDPISGHTALYWYRQSLGQGLEFLIYFQGNSAPDKSGLPSDRFSAERTGGSVSTLTIQRTQQEDSAVYLCASSLASGGLNYGYTFGSGTRLTVV.

The chain links TRBV19 to TRBJ2-7; 8 bases map to TRBD1. This CDR3 region has 14 residues. Germline loops: CDR1 LNHDA, CDR2 SQIVND (reference sequence). V trimming: 10 bases; J trimming: 4 bases; junction bases outside the gene matches: 12. The CDR3 protein is CATTIGQGAYEQYF. DNA of the CDR3: TGTGCCACCACTATCGGACAGGGAGCGTACGAGCAGTACTTC. Full variable domain (outside the CDR3, taken from reference TRBV19 and TRBJ2-7): DGGITQSPKYLFRKEGQNVTLSCEQNLNHDAMYWYRQDPGQGLRLIYYSQIVNDFQKGDIAEGYSVSREKKESFPLTVTSAQKNPTAFYLCATTIGQGAYEQYFGPGTRLTVT.

CDR3 in DNA: TGTGCCAGCAGCTGGGCGCCCGGCGAAGAGCAGTACTTC. Translated: CASSWAPGEEQYF. The chain joins TRBV7-3 to TRBJ2-7, with D unresolved. This CDR3 spans 13 amino acids. Deletions cut 4 bases from V and 7 bases from J, with 14 bases between. Germline V CDR1 and CDR2: SGHTA, FQGTGA. Full variable domain (outside the CDR3, taken from reference TRBV7-3 and TRBJ2-7): GAGVSQTPSNKVTEKGKYVELRCDPISGHTALYWYRQSLGQGPEFLIYFQGTGAADDSGLPNDRFFAVRPEGSVSTLKIQRTERGDSAVYLCASSWAPGEEQYFGPGTRLTVT.

This clone came up once. The CDR3 sequence: CASTGLAATDTQYF. CDR3 nucleotides: TGTGCCTCAACGGGACTAGCGGCCACAGATACGCAGTATTTT. The V gene is TRBV19, the J gene TRBJ2-3; 11 bases agree with TRBD2. CDR1 is LNHDA, CDR2 SQIVND, per germline (reference sequence). The CDR3 spans 14 residues. The trim removed 11 bases at V and 2 bases at J, leaving 6 bases unmatched.

This chain uses TRBV4-2 with TRBJ1-5, with D hard to call. Per the germline V gene, CDR1 is LGHNA and CDR2 is YNFKEQ. The CDR3 has 15 amino acids. Trimming took 4 bases from V and 0 from J, leaving 10 bases between them. The CDR3 DNA reads TGTGCCAGCAGCCCCGAGGAGGATAGCAATCAGCCCCAGCATTTT. Amino acid sequence: CASSPEEDSNQPQHF.

The V and J genes are TRBV13 and TRBJ1-2; no clear D gene. V lost 2 bases, J lost 4 bases, and 8 bases lay in between. The CDR3 is made up of 13 amino acids. Per germline, CDR1 PRHDT and CDR2 FYEKMQ (reference sequence). The CDR3 nucleotides are TGTGCCAGCAGCTTAAGGGCAGCCTATGGCTACACCTTC. Translated: CASSLRAAYGYTF.

The CDR3, as DNA: TGTGCCAGCACCAAGGTGGCCCAGCCCCAGCATTTT. It is translated as CASTKVAQPQHF. This chain connects TRBV28 to TRBJ1-5; D unresolved. From germline, CDR1 is MDHEN and CDR2 SYDVKM. The CDR3 loop spans 12 amino acids. Trimming shortened V by 7 bases and J by 7 bases, and 11 bases separated the two germline ends. The whole variable domain, filled in from reference TRBV28 and TRBJ1-5, reads DVKVTQSSRYLVKRTGEKVFLECVQDMDHENMFWYRQDPGLGLRLIYFSYDVKMKEKGDIPEGYSVSREKKERFSLILESASTNQTSMYLCASTKVAQPQHFGDGTRLSIL.

The J gene is TRBJ2-1, the V gene TRBV7-9, with 15 bases fitting TRBD2. V dropped 6 bases and J dropped 6; count of bases not matched to a gene: 6. From germline, CDR1 is SEHNR and CDR2 FQNEAQ (reference sequence). This CDR3 spans 16 amino acids. CDR3 bases: TGTGCCAGCAGACGGACTAGCGGGGGGGCCGGCAATGAGCAGTTCTTC. Encoded protein: CASRRTSGGAGNEQFF.

The chain has TRBV29-1 and TRBJ2-4; 14 bases agree with TRBD2. The CDR3 is 19 amino acids. Germline values: CDR1 SQVTM, CDR2 ANQGSEA. J gave up 1 base and V 7 bases, and 15 bases lay outside the gene matches. CDR3 DNA sequence: TGCAGCGCCCGCCGCCCGGGACTAGCGGGAGTGGACGCCAAAAACATTCAGTACTTC. Translation: CSARRPGLAGVDAKNIQYF.